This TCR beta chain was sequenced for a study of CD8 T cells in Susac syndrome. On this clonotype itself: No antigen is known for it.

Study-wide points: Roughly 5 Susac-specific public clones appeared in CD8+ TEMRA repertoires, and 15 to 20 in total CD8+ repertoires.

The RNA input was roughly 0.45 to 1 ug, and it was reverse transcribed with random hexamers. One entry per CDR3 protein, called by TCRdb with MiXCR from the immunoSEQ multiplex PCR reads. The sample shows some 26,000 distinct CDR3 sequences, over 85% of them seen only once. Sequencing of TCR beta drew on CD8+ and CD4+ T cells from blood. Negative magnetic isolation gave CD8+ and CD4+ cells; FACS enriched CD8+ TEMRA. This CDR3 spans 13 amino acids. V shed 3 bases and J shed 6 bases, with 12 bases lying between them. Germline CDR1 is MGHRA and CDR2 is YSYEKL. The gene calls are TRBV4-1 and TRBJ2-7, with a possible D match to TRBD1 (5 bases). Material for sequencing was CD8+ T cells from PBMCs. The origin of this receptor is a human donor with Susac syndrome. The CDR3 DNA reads TGCGCCAGCAGCCATGCCCAGGGTGGCGAGCAGTACTTC. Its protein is CASSHAQGGEQYF.